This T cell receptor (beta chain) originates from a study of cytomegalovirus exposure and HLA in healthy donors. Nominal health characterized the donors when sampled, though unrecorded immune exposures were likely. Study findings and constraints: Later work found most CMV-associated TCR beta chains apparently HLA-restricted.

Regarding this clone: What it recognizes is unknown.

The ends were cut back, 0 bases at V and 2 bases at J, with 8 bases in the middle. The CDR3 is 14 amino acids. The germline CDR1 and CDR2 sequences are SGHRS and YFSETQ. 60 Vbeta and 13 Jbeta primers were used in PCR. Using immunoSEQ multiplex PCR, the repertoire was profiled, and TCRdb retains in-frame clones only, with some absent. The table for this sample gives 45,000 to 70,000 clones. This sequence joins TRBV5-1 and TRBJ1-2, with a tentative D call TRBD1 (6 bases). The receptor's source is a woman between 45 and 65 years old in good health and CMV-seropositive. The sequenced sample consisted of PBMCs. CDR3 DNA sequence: TGCGCCAGCAGCTTGGACAGGGAAAACTATGGCTACACCTTC. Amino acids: CASSLDRENYGYTF.